This is a list of T cell receptor beta chains from one sample in a study of T cell repertoires in cytomegalovirus infection. Via MiXCR, TCRdb re-called the reads, giving one row per CDR3 protein. The sample records approximately 250,000 distinct CDR3 sequences, about 12% being singletons. The sequencing sample was made of PBMCs. These receptors all come from a human donor in good health (CMV status not recorded). Some clones in this sample may be carry-over from other donors' samples. Each CDR3 is given with its conserved first and last residue. The D gene is left open where the match is weak. A clone size is listed for some rows: how often the clone was seen (once, few, many), or a class if it is expanded.

d_gene: .; v_gene: TRBV6-2/TRBV6-3; abundance: few; j_gene: TRBJ2-1; CDR3nt: TGTGCCAGCAGTAGACGACTCACTCTTCATGAGCAGTTCTTC; CDR3aa: CASSRRLTLHEQFF
d_gene: TRBD2; v_gene: TRBV7-2; abundance: many; j_gene: TRBJ2-5; CDR3nt: TGTGCCAGCAGCTTAACCCCCAGAGGGAGGGGAACAGAGACCCAGTACTTC; CDR3aa: CASSLTPRGRGTETQYF
d_gene: TRBD2; v_gene: TRBV29-1; abundance: many; j_gene: TRBJ2-5; CDR3nt: TGCAGCTCACTTGGGCGGGAGGGGACCCAGTACTTC; CDR3aa: CSSLGREGTQYF
d_gene: .; v_gene: TRBV28; abundance: many; j_gene: TRBJ2-1; CDR3nt: TGTGCCAGCACCGGATACGGGGCGAGCTCCTACAATGAGCAGTTCTTC; CDR3aa: CASTGYGASSYNEQFF
d_gene: TRBD2; v_gene: TRBV5-1; abundance: many; j_gene: TRBJ2-5; CDR3nt: TGCGCCAGCAGCTTCTTGAGTAGCGGGGGGATGAAGACCCAGTACTTC; CDR3aa: CASSFLSSGGMKTQYF
d_gene: TRBD1; v_gene: TRBV20-1; abundance: few; j_gene: TRBJ1-2; CDR3nt: TGCAGTGCTAGAGGGACCGGAGGGGGCCTATATGGCTACACCTTC; CDR3aa: CSARGTGGGLYGYTF
d_gene: .; v_gene: TRBV3-1; abundance: .; j_gene: TRBJ2-5; CDR3nt: TGTGCCAGCAGCCTCTCCCAAGGGGCCCAGTACTTC; CDR3aa: CASSLSQGAQYF
d_gene: TRBD1; v_gene: TRBV19; abundance: many; j_gene: TRBJ2-3; CDR3nt: TGTGCCAGTAGTATCCGCAGGGGGCGTGAAGATACGCAGTATTTT; CDR3aa: CASSIRRGREDTQYF
d_gene: .; v_gene: TRBV6-4; abundance: .; j_gene: TRBJ2-2; CDR3nt: TGTGCCAGCAGTAAGGGGTCGGACACCGGGGAGCTGTTTTTT; CDR3aa: CASSKGSDTGELFF
d_gene: .; v_gene: TRBV7-2; abundance: many; j_gene: TRBJ2-2; CDR3nt: TGTGCCAGCAGCTTATGGGACGCGAACACCGGGGAGCTGTTTTTT; CDR3aa: CASSLWDANTGELFF
d_gene: .; v_gene: TRBV4-3; abundance: .; j_gene: TRBJ1-1; CDR3nt: TGCGCCAGCAGCCAAGGGGGCCGGGGCACTGAAGCTTTCTTT; CDR3aa: CASSQGGRGTEAFF
d_gene: TRBD1; v_gene: TRBV19; abundance: many; j_gene: TRBJ1-5; CDR3nt: TGTGCCAGTAGGCGCACAGGGGGCGTTGGCAATCAGCCCCAGCATTTT; CDR3aa: CASRRTGGVGNQPQHF
d_gene: TRBD1; v_gene: TRBV6-2/TRBV6-3; abundance: many; j_gene: TRBJ1-1; CDR3nt: TGTGCCAGCAGTTCGCACAGGGGGAAGGACACTGAAGCTTTCTTT; CDR3aa: CASSSHRGKDTEAFF
d_gene: .; v_gene: TRBV12-3/TRBV12-4; abundance: .; j_gene: TRBJ2-5; CDR3nt: TGTGCCAGCAGTTTTGAATCGGGGGCACAAGAGACCCAGTACTTC; CDR3aa: CASSFESGAQETQYF
d_gene: .; v_gene: TRBV7-2; abundance: many; j_gene: TRBJ1-3; CDR3nt: TGTGCCAGCGGGGAATATATGGGGAGCGGAAACACCATATATTTT; CDR3aa: CASGEYMGSGNTIYF
d_gene: .; v_gene: TRBV7-9; abundance: few; j_gene: TRBJ2-2; CDR3nt: TGTGCCAGCAGCCAGCCCGCCGGATTGGTCACCGGGGAGCTGTTTTTT; CDR3aa: CASSQPAGLVTGELFF
d_gene: .; v_gene: TRBV6-1; abundance: many; j_gene: TRBJ1-2; CDR3nt: TGTGCCAGCAGTGAAGCGCGGAGGGGGGGCGCGGATTCTCTACGCTCTGGCTACACCTTC; CDR3aa: CASSEARRGGADSLRSGYTF
d_gene: TRBD2; v_gene: TRBV29-1; abundance: many; j_gene: TRBJ2-7; CDR3nt: TGCAGCGTTGCGACTAGCGGGGGCTCCTACGAGCAGTACTTC; CDR3aa: CSVATSGGSYEQYF